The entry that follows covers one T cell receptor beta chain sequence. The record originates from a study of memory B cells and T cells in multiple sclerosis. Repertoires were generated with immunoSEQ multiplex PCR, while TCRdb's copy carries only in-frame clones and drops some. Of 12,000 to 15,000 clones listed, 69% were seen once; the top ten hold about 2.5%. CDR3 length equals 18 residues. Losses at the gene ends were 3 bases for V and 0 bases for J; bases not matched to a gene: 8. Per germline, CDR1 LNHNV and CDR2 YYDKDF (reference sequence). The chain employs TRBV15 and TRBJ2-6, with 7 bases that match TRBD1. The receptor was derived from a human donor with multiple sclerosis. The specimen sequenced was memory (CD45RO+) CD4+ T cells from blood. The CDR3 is CATSRRQGKSSGANVLTF. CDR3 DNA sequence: TGTGCCACCAGCAGGAGACAGGGAAAGTCCTCTGGGGCCAACGTCCTGACTTTC.